The source of this TCR beta chain is a study of T cells after yellow fever vaccination (dated by TCRdb to about 2019). Background for the entire study: The SMART-Seq v4 Ultra Low Input RNA kit was used to prepare libraries from fractions with low cell numbers. To follow T-cell clones before and after both primary and booster YFV17D yellow fever vaccination, bulk TCR alpha and beta repertoires underwent longitudinal sequencing. Two healthy male donors, one aged 18 to 30 and one aged 30 to 40 years, made up the cohort. Blood samples were taken at several timepoints before and after primary and secondary immunization, and bulk PBMC replicates and cell subsets were isolated. Study-level results and caveats: After the booster, most clones that had expanded after primary vaccination were detected again (around 97% of CD4 and 88% of CD8), suggesting broad maintenance of memory. FACS-sorted repertoires could contain abundant contaminating clonotypes from the bulk population, so computational filtering was required. A small share of clonotypes was detected in both CD4 and CD8 compartments, with the overlap likely arising from convergent recombination. Compared with the primary T-cell response, the secondary T-cell response was weaker but faster, peaking on day 5 rather than day 15. Only a couple of donors were included in the study, so the extent to which the findings can be generalized is limited.

This clonotype was seen repeatedly, ten times or more. It has no known antigen specificity. No base quality values were provided; no much bigger clone lies one nucleotide off. The CDR3 measures 15 amino acids from cysteine to phenylalanine. Just CDR3 DNA is preserved here, 45 bases in frame from base 1. Taken from the germline V gene, the CDR1 and CDR2 loops are SGHRS and YFSETQ. Here V drops 3 bases and J drops 4 bases, and the junction holds 5 bases not matched to any gene. According to the study, the label for this sample's treatment or condition signals: live attenuated yellow fever vaccine strain. PBMCs were isolated from peripheral blood using a standard Ficoll-Paque protocol. CD4 and CD8 T-cell fractions were isolated with Dynabeads CD4 and CD8 positive selection kits. TriZol was used to extract RNA from bulk PBMCs, CD4 and CD8 fractions, and dextramer-positive and dextramer-negative fractions.

TCR cDNA was made using 5'RACE template switching, a step that added a universal primer site and unique molecular identifiers. Priming of cDNA synthesis was performed from both the TCR alpha and TCR beta constant segments. Library amplification involved two PCR steps, and the second step added sample barcodes and sequencing adapters. Sequencing of the libraries was done on either Illumina HiSeq 2500 (2x100 bp) or NovaSeq (2x150 bp). The authors' analysis ran thus. MIGEC handled demultiplexing of reads and collapsing into UMI consensus sequences, while MiXCR performed V(D)J alignment. Vaccine-responding clonotypes were defined with edgeR using replicate PBMC samples, requiring FDR below 0.01 and a log2 fold change above 5 up to day 15. CD4 or CD8 identity was assigned to each bulk clonotype according to whether the clonotype was present at higher abundance in the sequenced CD4 repertoire or the sequenced CD8 repertoire. The public reads were run again by TCRdb, first through fastp at Q25 and then through MiXCR, and only productive beta chains were kept. Rows with one shared CDR3 protein collapse into an entry with the most common genes and DNA. The V and J calls come from TCRdb's annotation, not from the publication. The sample records about 180,000 distinct CDR3 sequences, about 6.2% of which are singletons. The ten largest clones capture nearly 3% of the sample.

The V gene is TRBV5-1 and the J gene is TRBJ2-2; the central 8 bases match TRBD2. This sample comprised CD4+ T cells sorted from PBMCs, obtained on the day of the first yellow fever vaccination. The clonotype was recovered from a young man who received the YFV17D yellow fever vaccine. The DNA is as follows: TGCGCCAGCAGCTCCAACGGGGGGGGCACCGGGGAGCTGTTTTTT. It translates to CASSSNGGGTGELFF.